Below are 6 T cell receptor beta chains sequenced from a single sample in a study of response to subunit inactivated influenza vaccine. TCRdb reprocessed the RT-PCR reads with MiXCR, giving one entry per CDR3 protein. The profile shows about 540,000 distinct CDR3 sequences, around 25% of them singletons. These data were also reused for a study on T cells expressing NK-cell markers. Per that study: UMIs were included in TCR beta cDNA generated by 5'RACE template switching.

The input for sequencing was CD4+ T cells sorted from PBMCs, taken roughly 12 days after vaccination. These TCRs come from a man over 45 who received an inactivated influenza vaccine.

This sequence joins TRBV6-2 or TRBV6-3 and TRBJ2-3; D remains unclear. Germline-derived CDR1 and CDR2 are MNHEY and SVGEGT. V was cut by 10 bases and J by 6 bases, with 11 bases left in between. The CDR3 spans 11 residues. Here the CDR3 reads CATTKRDTQYF. The CDR3 bases are TGTGCCACCACGAAAAGGGATACGCAGTATTTT.

This clonotype turned up a few times. V and J are TRBV5-1 and TRBJ2-7, with 8 bases fitting TRBD1. The CDR3 is made up of 16 amino acids. V lost 3 bases, J lost 2 bases, and 10 bases stayed unmatched. Looked up from germline, CDR1 is SGHRS and CDR2 is YFSETQ. This chain's CDR3 is CASSYSVDRETYEQYF. As DNA, the CDR3 is TGCGCCAGCAGCTATAGTGTGGACAGGGAGACCTACGAGCAGTACTTC.

The chain joins TRBV5-1 to TRBJ2-7; TRBD1 agrees at 10 bases. Germline V lookup: CDR1 SGHRS, CDR2 YFSETQ. With 8 bases clipped from V and 1 base from J, the junction kept 6 bases outside the gene matches. CDR3 length: 14 amino acids. Here the CDR3 DNA reads TGCGCCAGAGGCACGGGACAGGGGTCCTACGAGCAGTACTTC. It specifies CARGTGQGSYEQYF.

In this sample, this clonotype turned up a few times. V is TRBV3-1 and J is TRBJ2-7; no definite D call. The CDR3 extends over 11 amino acids. V was cut by 1 base and J by 9 bases, with 7 bases left in between. CDR1 LGHDT and CDR2 YNNKEL come from the germline V gene (reference sequence). The chain's CDR3 is CASSQGGRQYF. CDR3 in DNA: TGTGCCAGCAGCCAAGGTGGGCGGCAGTACTTC.

The chain uses TRBV29-1 and TRBJ1-2; D might be TRBD1 (6 bases). The CDR3 loop spans 13 amino acids. V was shortened by 4 bases and J by 7 bases, with 16 bases between the two germline ends. In germline, CDR1 is SQVTM, CDR2 ANQGSEA. The CDR3 nucleotides read TGCAGCGTTGTTAGACAGGCTGGGGTTGGCTACACCTTC. This codes for CSVVRQAGVGYTF.

Only one count was recorded for this clonotype. J is TRBJ2-5 and V is TRBV19, with D possibly TRBD1 on 6 matching bases. CDR1 LNHDA and CDR2 SQIVND come from the germline V gene (reference sequence). The CDR3 loop spans 16 amino acids. V was trimmed by 7 bases and J by 1 base, leaving 19 bases between them. In DNA form, the CDR3 reads TGTGCCAGTACCGACAGGACCCACGCTCCCCAAGAGACCCAGTACTTC. Protein product: CASTDRTHAPQETQYF. The variable domain in full, completed from reference TRBV19 and TRBJ2-5, reads DGGITQSPKYLFRKEGQNVTLSCEQNLNHDAMYWYRQDPGQGLRLIYYSQIVNDFQKGDIAEGYSVSREKKESFPLTVTSAQKNPTAFYLCASTDRTHAPQETQYFGPGTRLLVL.